This T cell receptor beta chain was identified during a study of blood T cells in healthy people across ages (dated by TCRdb to between 2014 and 2017). Describing the broader study: In model experiments, template switching captured roughly one uniquely barcoded TCR beta cDNA molecule for every two T cells. The study measured age-related changes in TCR beta repertoire diversity using deep sequencing normalized with unique cDNA molecular identifiers. The donors were divided into four age groups: young (average around 17 years), middle-aged (about 40), aged (roughly 66) and long-lived (around 80). Donors of different ages were randomly distributed across sequencing lanes to avoid experimental bias. Two additional independent replicas of 1 million unique cDNA reads from the same blood draw were analyzed for two donors (one aged 18 to 30 and one aged 80 or older).

Libraries were constructed by 5' RACE. TCRdb records Illumina HiSeq 2500 as the sequencer. A second PCR of about 7 to 12 cycles was performed with a sample-barcoded 5' primer and a J-beta primer mix. A template-switch 5' adaptor carrying 12 random nucleotides introduced a unique molecular identifier onto each TCR beta cDNA molecule. At least 3 million CDR3-containing paired-end reads were obtained from each sample. First-strand cDNA was synthesized from all RNA with the Mint cDNA synthesis kit, primed by a TRBC-specific oligonucleotide. All cDNA was treated with uracil-DNA glycosylase and then went through a first 18-cycle PCR with the universal primers M1SS and BC2_uni_R. Concerning the study's data processing: Each sample was normalized by randomly selecting 1 million high-quality reads, each carrying a distinct molecular identifier. Reads sharing molecular identifiers were discarded rather than binned into consensus sequences. CDR3 identification, clonotype clustering and error correction used MiTCR with a Q25 quality threshold and the strictest error-elimination algorithm. A nonparametric unseen species model with Euler transformation was used to estimate lower-bound total TCR beta diversity. The public reads were reanalyzed by TCRdb: fastp trimming at Q25, MiXCR alignment, in-frame beta chains only. Identical CDR3 protein sequences are pooled into one entry, listed with their most common genes and DNA. The V and J calls shown here were made by TCRdb, not taken from the authors' results. The table for this sample lists under 2,000,000 distinct CDR3 sequences; just under 50% of them were counted only once. 2.1% of the sample is taken by the ten largest.

Spanning cysteine to phenylalanine, the CDR3 consists of 17 amino acids. Only CDR3 DNA is held: 51 bases, read in frame from base 1. CDR1 is given as SGHRS and CDR2 as YFSETQ, both from the germline V gene. The 39 donors, aged 6 to 90 years, were systemically healthy Caucasian individuals from Russia. Approximately 11 milliliters of peripheral blood were drawn from each donor into EDTA-treated Vacutainer tubes. PBMCs were isolated by Ficoll-Paque density-gradient centrifugation, with at least 6 million obtained per sample. Total RNA was extracted from PBMCs with Trizol reagent, with at least 6 micrograms obtained per sample. Naive CD45RAhigh/CD27high T cell percentages were measured by flow cytometry on a PBMC aliquot from every donor. The study at large found these results: Bulk unsorted PBMC profiling prevented conclusive comparison of naive and antigen-experienced compartments. As age increased, observed TCR beta diversity per million T cells dropped in a roughly linear way, and a significant reduction was already evident by age around 41. The long-lived group showed more naive CD4+ T cells, fewer expanded clones and increased TCR diversity than the aged group, suggesting age selection. Observed TCR beta diversity correlated strongly with the percentage of naive T cells measured by flow cytometry. The CMV infection status of donors was not known, potentially confounding age-related changes in expanded clonotypes. Estimates of total diversity based on one million sequenced T cells were regarded as lower bounds and as underestimates.

Points on this clonotype: Its antigen remains unidentified. No clone much larger than this one lies a single base away; base qualities are absent.

The chain uses TRBV5-1 and TRBJ2-1; the D gene is perhaps TRBD1 or TRBD2, each of them matching over 6 bases. The DNA end favors TRBJ2-7, so the J call may be wrong. The sequenced material came from blood. This receptor was obtained from a woman in her thirties or forties in good health. The encoded CDR3 is CASSFDRGTFSYNEQYF. The DNA reads as follows: TGCGCCAGCAGCTTCGATCGGGGGACATTCTCCTACAATGAGCAGTACTTC.